These 30 T cell receptor beta chains originate from one sample sequenced in a study of blood T cell repertoires in COVID-19. Assay: immunoSEQ multiplex PCR; the TCRdb copy retains only in-frame clones and omits some. This table holds roughly 72,000 clones, around 90% found once. The specimen was peripheral blood. The receptor set was obtained from a human donor in a cohort sampled during active COVID-19.

The chain combines TRBV3-1 (or the pseudogene TRBV3-2) with TRBJ2-2; 8 nucleotides match TRBD1. The CDR3 sequence is 16 residues long. J was trimmed by 6 bases and V by 0 bases; bases with no gene match: 6. Germline values: CDR1 LGHDT, CDR2 YNNKEL (reference sequence). In DNA, the CDR3 is TGTGCCAGCAGCCAAGATCAGGGGGCAGTGGCCGGGGAGCTGTTTTTT. This sequence encodes CASSQDQGAVAGELFF.

This clone was detected a few times. The chain recombines TRBV24-1 with TRBJ2-1; TRBD1 aligns across 10 bases. The junction had 3 bases not matched to a gene; V was cut back by 3 bases and J by 8 bases. The germline CDR1 and CDR2 sequences are KGHDR and SFDVKD. The CDR3 sequence is 14 residues long. The CDR3 loop reads CATSDETGGDEQFF. For the CDR3, the DNA is TGTGCCACCAGTGATGAGACAGGGGGCGATGAGCAGTTCTTC.

The V and J genes are TRBV5-1 and TRBJ1-1, with 9 bases fitting TRBD1. The germline gives CDR1 SGHRS, CDR2 YFSETQ. J was trimmed by 2 bases and V by 0 bases; bases with no gene match: 2. This CDR3 is built from 15 residues. This CDR3 is CASSLAGQGNTEAFF. The CDR3 DNA reads as TGCGCCAGCAGCTTGGCGGGACAGGGAAACACTGAAGCTTTCTTT.

With regard to this clone: The sample contains more than one DNA sequence encoding this CDR3. The chain links TRBV15 to TRBJ2-2; weak D call: TRBD2 (5 bases). CDR3 length: 15 amino acids. The V gene lost 0 bases and the J gene lost 2 bases, with 7 bases spanning the gap. CDR1 and CDR2 (germline): LNHNV, YYDKDF (reference sequence). The CDR3 loop is CATSRDRGNTGELFF. Here the CDR3 DNA reads TGTGCCACCAGCAGAGATCGGGGAAACACCGGGGAGCTGTTTTTT.

V is TRBV6-5 and J is TRBJ2-1; TRBD2 is a possible D gene (6 bases). V was trimmed by 6 bases and J by 8 bases, leaving 20 bases between them. Germline V gene data show CDR1 as MNHEY and CDR2 as SVGAGI. The CDR3 covers 15 residues. In DNA form, the CDR3 reads TGTGCCAGCAGCGCTCCTGCGGGGCGAGGGGATGAGCAGTTCTTC. Translating gives CASSAPAGRGDEQFF.

The CDR3 coding sequence is TGTGCCAGCAGTTTATATGTGGCGGCCCCTTCCGAGCAGTACTTC. Translated, it gives CASSLYVAAPSEQYF. The gene calls are TRBV27 and TRBJ2-7; D is undetermined. There are 15 residues in the CDR3. V was clipped by 1 base and J by 6 bases, with 16 bases between them. Germline CDR1 and CDR2: MNHEY and SMNVEV (reference sequence).

The rearrangement links TRBV27 to TRBJ1-4, with 9 positions matching TRBD1. V shed 2 bases, J shed 5 bases, and the junction held 3 bases outside the gene matches. CDR3 length: 15 residues. Germline V gives CDR1 MNHEY, CDR2 SMNVEV (reference sequence). The chain's CDR3 is CASSLMGTGNEKLFF. Here the CDR3 DNA reads TGTGCCAGCAGTTTAATGGGGACAGGGAATGAAAAACTGTTTTTT.

The chain employs TRBV10-1 and TRBJ2-1, with D perhaps TRBD2 (5 bases). Germline V lookup: CDR1 WNHNN, CDR2 SYGVQD (reference sequence). V lost 7 bases and J lost 0, with 16 bases in between. The CDR3 has 16 residues. The CDR3 nucleotides read TGCGCCAGCAACCAATCGGTGGGGAGCTCCTACAATGAGCAGTTCTTC. This gives the protein CASNQSVGSSYNEQFF.

This clone was found once. The chain couples TRBV6-6 to TRBJ1-3; D call uncertain. Germline lookup yields CDR1 MNHNY and CDR2 SVGAGI (reference sequence). Trimming shortened V by 5 bases and J by 0 bases, and 8 bases separated the two germline ends. CDR3 size: 14 residues. In nucleotides, the CDR3 is TGTGCCAGCAGTCAAGCGGGCTCTGGAAACACCATATATTTT. Its protein is CASSQAGSGNTIYF.

The V and J genes are TRBV6-5 and TRBJ1-5; D might be TRBD1 (6 bases). CDR1 is MNHEY and CDR2 is SVGAGI in the germline V gene. CDR3 length: 14 residues. The V and J ends lost 6 bases and 7 bases respectively, with 16 bases between them. In DNA, the CDR3 is TGTGCCAGCAGCCCAGGGGTTAATGGGCAGCCCCAGCATTTT. Translation gives CASSPGVNGQPQHF.

This clone has only a few counts. The chain recombines TRBV3-1 (or the pseudogene TRBV3-2) with TRBJ2-3, with 7 bases lining up with TRBD1. The CDR3 runs 13 residues. V shed 4 bases and J 8 bases; nucleotides not matched to a gene: 6. Per the germline V gene, CDR1 is LGHDT and CDR2 is YNNKEL (reference sequence). Here the CDR3 reads CASSPWDSSTQYF. Here the CDR3 DNA reads TGTGCCAGCAGCCCATGGGACAGCAGTACGCAGTATTTT.

The chain combines TRBV6-6 with TRBJ2-5; D may be TRBD2 (5 bases). V lost 6 bases to trimming and J lost 10 bases, with 21 bases between them. Germline V gene lookup returns CDR1 MNHNY and CDR2 SVGAGI (reference sequence). CDR3 length: 14 amino acids. CDR3 protein: CASSTNGARGGQYF. In DNA, the CDR3 is TGTGCCAGCAGCACCAACGGCGCCCGGGGTGGCCAGTACTTC.

The J gene is TRBJ2-3, the V gene TRBV7-9, with a possible D match to TRBD2 (5 bases). CDR3 size: 17 residues. Per germline, CDR1 SEHNR and CDR2 FQNEAQ (reference sequence). The V end lost 5 bases, the J end lost 2 bases, and 20 bases lay between the germline ends. CDR3: CASSSWVLASTTDTQYF. The CDR3 DNA sequence: TGTGCCAGCAGCAGTTGGGTTCTAGCCTCTACCACAGATACGCAGTATTTT.

V gene TRBV28 combines with J gene TRBJ2-5; the match to TRBD1 covers 9 bases. Per the germline V gene, CDR1 is MDHEN and CDR2 is SYDVKM. The CDR3 consists of 15 residues. Losses at the gene ends were 4 bases for V and 6 bases for J; bases not matched to a gene: 9. The CDR3 DNA reads as TGTGCCAGCAGTTCCAGCGGGACAGGGATGAAGACCCAGTACTTC. The encoded protein is CASSSSGTGMKTQYF.

This clone was counted a single time. J is TRBJ2-6 and V is TRBV6-2 or TRBV6-3; no clear D. This CDR3 region has 14 residues. Germline-derived CDR1 and CDR2 are MNHEY and SVGEGT. With 4 bases removed from V and 0 bases from J, the gap between germline ends came to 4 bases. The CDR3 loop reads CASSLASGANVLTF. The CDR3 DNA reads as TGTGCCAGCAGTTTGGCCTCTGGGGCCAACGTCCTGACTTTC.

This rearrangement joins TRBV5-1 to TRBJ2-1; 9 bases match TRBD2. Unmatched junction bases numbered 11, after V lost 4 bases and J lost 0 bases. CDR3 length equals 18 residues. The germline gives CDR1 SGHRS, CDR2 YFSETQ. CDR3 region: CASSGGTSSLSSYNEQFF. The DNA for the CDR3 is TGCGCCAGCAGCGGCGGGACTAGCTCCTTAAGCTCCTACAATGAGCAGTTCTTC.

This chain uses TRBV5-5 with TRBJ1-2; 12 bases align to TRBD1. V was clipped by 4 bases and J by 8 bases; unmatched bases: 6. Germline V gene sequence: CDR1 SGHKS, CDR2 YYEKEE (reference sequence). The CDR3 covers 14 residues. The CDR3 DNA reads TGTGCCAGCAGCCCCGGGACAGGGGGCAGAGGCTACACCTTC. It is translated as CASSPGTGGRGYTF.

This clone has only one observation. The chain recombines TRBV4-1 with TRBJ2-5, with D maybe TRBD1 (6 bases). Trimming cost V 0 bases and J 4 bases, with 12 bases left between them. Per the germline V gene, CDR1 is MGHRA and CDR2 is YSYEKL. The CDR3 consists of 15 residues. The CDR3 spells CASSQDSRGRETQYF. CDR3 DNA: TGCGCCAGCAGCCAAGATAGCAGGGGTAGAGAGACCCAGTACTTC.

The V gene is TRBV13, the J gene TRBJ2-7; D call uncertain. Germline loops: CDR1 PRHDT, CDR2 FYEKMQ (reference sequence). This CDR3 spans 16 amino acids. Trimming pared 0 bases from V and 0 bases from J, leaving 12 bases between. DNA for the CDR3: TGTGCCAGCAGCTTAGGGGGCGCTCGAAGCTCCTACGAGCAGTACTTC. This translates into CASSLGGARSSYEQYF.

This clone was detected once. The chain uses TRBV19 and TRBJ2-1; 8 bases fit TRBD1. The CDR3 runs to 15 residues. With V trimmed by 4 bases and J by 6 bases, 8 bases remained unmatched. Germline V lookup: CDR1 LNHDA, CDR2 SQIVND (reference sequence). The CDR3 protein is CASSTRTGSSNEQFF. The CDR3 DNA reads TGTGCCAGTAGTACCCGGACAGGGTCGAGCAATGAGCAGTTCTTC.

The chain carries TRBV19 and TRBJ1-1, with unresolved D. The V gene's germline CDR1 is LNHDA and CDR2 SQIVND (reference sequence). This CDR3 is built from 14 residues. V lost 5 bases and J lost 4, with 14 bases in between. This CDR3 reads CASSLGPYGTEAFF. The CDR3 DNA is TGTGCCAGTAGTCTTGGGCCGTACGGCACTGAAGCTTTCTTT. Supplemented by reference TRBV19 and TRBJ1-1, the full variable domain reads DGGITQSPKYLFRKEGQNVTLSCEQNLNHDAMYWYRQDPGQGLRLIYYSQIVNDFQKGDIAEGYSVSREKKESFPLTVTSAQKNPTAFYLCASSLGPYGTEAFFGQGTRLTVV.

V gene TRBV7-2 combines with J gene TRBJ2-7; D not certain. V shed 6 bases and J shed 3 bases, with 15 bases lying between them. The germline CDR1 and CDR2 sequences are SGHTA and FQGNSA. The CDR3 runs 14 residues. CDR3 residues: CASRPGFNNYEQYF. CDR3 coding DNA: TGTGCCAGCAGGCCAGGCTTTAATAACTACGAGCAGTACTTC.

The gene calls are TRBV10-3 and TRBJ2-3; 10 bases agree with TRBD2. Germline trimming cut 3 bases from V and 3 bases from J; bases unmatched to any gene: 9. Germline V lookup: CDR1 ENHRY, CDR2 SYGVKD. This CDR3 is built from 17 residues. CDR3: CAISEFGLADQTDTQYF. The CDR3 nucleotides read TGTGCCATCAGTGAATTTGGACTAGCGGACCAAACAGATACGCAGTATTTT.

The V gene is TRBV19, the J gene TRBJ1-5; weak D call: TRBD1 (5 bases). This CDR3 contains 15 residues. The V end was cut by 3 bases, the J end by 4 bases, with 13 bases between. Germline loops: CDR1 LNHDA, CDR2 SQIVND (reference sequence). The DNA of the CDR3 is TGTGCCAGTAGTATCCGTGGGGCCGGGAATCAGCCCCAGCATTTT. It translates to CASSIRGAGNQPQHF.

This chain joins TRBV3-1 (or the pseudogene TRBV3-2) and TRBJ2-4, with TRBD2 matching over 10 bases. The junction had 11 bases not matched to a gene; V was cut back by 0 bases and J by 0 bases. From germline, CDR1 is LGHDT and CDR2 YNNKEL (reference sequence). CDR3 length: 20 amino acids. CDR3 coding DNA: TGTGCCAGCAGCCAAGATTCGGTTACTAGCGGGATACCAGCCAAAAACATTCAGTACTTC. It is translated as CASSQDSVTSGIPAKNIQYF.

V usage is TRBV7-3 and J usage is TRBJ2-1; TRBD2 matches 13 bases. V was pared by 5 bases and J by 9 bases, with 7 bases of the junction left unmatched. Germline CDR1 is SGHTA and CDR2 is FQGTGA. The CDR3 runs to 15 residues. DNA for the CDR3: TGTGCCAGCAGCCTACTAGCGGGAGGGCCGGGTGAGCAGTTCTTC. Protein sequence: CASSLLAGGPGEQFF.

This clone appeared once. The J gene is TRBJ2-1, the V gene TRBV6-2 or TRBV6-3; tentatively, D is TRBD2 (6 bases). V was clipped by 2 bases and J by 5 bases, with 13 bases between them. The CDR3 covers 15 residues. Germline CDR1 is MNHEY and CDR2 is SVGEGT. The CDR3: CASSYPGSGHNEQFF. Here the CDR3 DNA reads TGTGCCAGCAGTTACCCCGGGAGCGGACACAATGAGCAGTTCTTC.

V usage is TRBV19 and J usage is TRBJ2-1, with 8 bases matching TRBD2. This CDR3 comprises 14 residues. The V segment lost 4 bases and the J segment 9 bases; nucleotides outside the gene matches: 8. CDR1 and CDR2 (germline): LNHDA, SQIVND (reference sequence). The chain's CDR3 is CASSTGGSGVEQFF. In DNA form, the CDR3 reads TGTGCCAGTAGTACGGGAGGGAGTGGCGTTGAGCAGTTCTTC.

V usage is TRBV7-3 and J usage is TRBJ2-3; no clear D gene. The germline CDR1 and CDR2 sequences are SGHTA and FQGTGA. CDR3 length equals 14 residues. Between the trimmed V and J ends, which lost 0 bases and 3 bases, there was a span of 7 bases. The CDR3 DNA is TGTGCCAGCAGCTTAACCCCCGTGACAGATACGCAGTATTTT. Translation gives CASSLTPVTDTQYF.

In its sample, this clone was seen a few times. The rearrangement links TRBV5-1 to TRBJ1-2, with 7 bases fitting TRBD1. Germline V gives CDR1 SGHRS, CDR2 YFSETQ. The V gene end was trimmed by 4 bases and the J gene end by 6 bases; junction bases not matched to a gene: 6. The CDR3 is 13 amino acids. CDR3 sequence: CASSPGTANGYTF. In DNA, the CDR3 is TGCGCCAGCAGCCCCGGGACAGCGAATGGCTACACCTTC.